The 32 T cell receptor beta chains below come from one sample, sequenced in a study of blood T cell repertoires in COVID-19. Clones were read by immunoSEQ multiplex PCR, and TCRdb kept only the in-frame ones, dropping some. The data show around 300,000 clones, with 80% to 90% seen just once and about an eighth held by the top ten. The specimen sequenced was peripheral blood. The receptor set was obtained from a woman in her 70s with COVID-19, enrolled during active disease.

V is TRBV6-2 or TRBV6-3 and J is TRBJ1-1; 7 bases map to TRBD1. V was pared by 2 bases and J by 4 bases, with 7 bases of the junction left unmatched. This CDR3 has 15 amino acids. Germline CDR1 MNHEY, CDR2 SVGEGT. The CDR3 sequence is CASSYPWTGRTEAFF. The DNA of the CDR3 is TGTGCCAGCAGTTACCCATGGACAGGCCGCACTGAAGCTTTCTTT.

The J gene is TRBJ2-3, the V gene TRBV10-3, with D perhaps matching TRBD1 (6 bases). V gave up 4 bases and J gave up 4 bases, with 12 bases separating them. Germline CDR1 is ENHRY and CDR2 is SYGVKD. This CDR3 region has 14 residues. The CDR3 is CAISVQQGADTQYF. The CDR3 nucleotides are TGTGCCATCAGTGTACAACAGGGAGCAGATACGCAGTATTTT.

In nucleotides, the CDR3 is TGTGCCAGCAGTCCGCGGACAGGGCAAGTAAATGAGCAGTTCTTC. The encoded protein is CASSPRTGQVNEQFF. This chain uses TRBV2 with TRBJ2-1, with TRBD1 matching over 8 bases. Looked up from germline, CDR1 is SNHLY and CDR2 is FYNNEI. With V trimmed by 5 bases and J by 7 bases, 10 bases remained unmatched. The CDR3 has 15 residues.

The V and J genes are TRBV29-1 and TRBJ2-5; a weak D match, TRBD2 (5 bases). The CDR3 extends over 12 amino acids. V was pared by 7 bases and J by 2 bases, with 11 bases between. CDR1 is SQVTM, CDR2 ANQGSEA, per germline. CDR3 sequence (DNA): TGCAGCGCAGAAAGCGGACAAGAGACCCAGTACTTC. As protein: CSAESGQETQYF.

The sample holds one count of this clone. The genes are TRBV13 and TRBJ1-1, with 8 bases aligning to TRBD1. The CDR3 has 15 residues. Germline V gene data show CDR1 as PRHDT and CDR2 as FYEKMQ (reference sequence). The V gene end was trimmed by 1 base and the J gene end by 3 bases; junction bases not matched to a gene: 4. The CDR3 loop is CASSLETGGYTEAFF. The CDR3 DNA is TGTGCCAGCAGCTTAGAAACAGGGGGATACACTGAAGCTTTCTTT.

This CDR3 is CASRRDRGNYGYTF. CDR3 bases: TGTGCCAGCAGGCGGGACAGGGGGAACTATGGCTACACCTTC. The rearrangement joins TRBV2 to TRBJ1-2; 11 nucleotides line up with TRBD1. After removal of 6 bases from V and 2 bases from J, the junction contained 2 bases not matched to a gene. Germline V lookup: CDR1 SNHLY, CDR2 FYNNEI. This CDR3 has 14 amino acids.

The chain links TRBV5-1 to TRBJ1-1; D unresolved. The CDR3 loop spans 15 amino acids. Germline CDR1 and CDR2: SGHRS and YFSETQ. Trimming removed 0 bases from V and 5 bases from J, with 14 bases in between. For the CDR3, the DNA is TGCGCCAGCAGCTTGGATGGAGGAGGGCGGACTGAAGCTTTCTTT. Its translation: CASSLDGGGRTEAFF.

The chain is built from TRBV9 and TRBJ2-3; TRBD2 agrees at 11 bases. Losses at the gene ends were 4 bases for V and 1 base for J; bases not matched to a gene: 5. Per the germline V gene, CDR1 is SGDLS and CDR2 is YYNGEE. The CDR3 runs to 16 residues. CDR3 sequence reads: CASSLGTSGRTDTQYF. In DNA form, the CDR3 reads TGTGCCAGCAGCTTGGGGACTAGCGGACGCACAGATACGCAGTATTTT.

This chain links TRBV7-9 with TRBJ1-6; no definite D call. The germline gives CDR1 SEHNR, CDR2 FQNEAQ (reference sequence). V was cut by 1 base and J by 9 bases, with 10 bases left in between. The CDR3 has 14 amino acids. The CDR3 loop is CASSLEARGSPLHF. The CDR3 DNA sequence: TGTGCCAGCAGCTTAGAGGCGCGGGGTTCACCCCTCCACTTT. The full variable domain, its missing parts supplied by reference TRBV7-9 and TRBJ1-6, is DTGVSQNPRHKITKRGQNVTFRCDPISEHNRLYWYRQTLGQGPEFLTYFQNEAQLEKSRLLSDRFSAERPKGSFSTLEIQRTEQGDSAMYLCASSLEARGSPLHFGNGTRLTVT.

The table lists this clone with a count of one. The CDR3 loop is CASSQGMGQGNYGYTF. In DNA form, the CDR3 reads TGCGCCAGCAGCCAGGGAATGGGACAGGGGAACTATGGCTACACCTTC. This chain joins TRBV4-1 and TRBJ1-2, with 10 bases lining up with TRBD1. Germline CDR1 MGHRA, CDR2 YSYEKL. The CDR3 loop spans 16 amino acids. The J segment lost 2 bases and the V segment lost 3 bases, leaving 6 bases of the junction unmatched.

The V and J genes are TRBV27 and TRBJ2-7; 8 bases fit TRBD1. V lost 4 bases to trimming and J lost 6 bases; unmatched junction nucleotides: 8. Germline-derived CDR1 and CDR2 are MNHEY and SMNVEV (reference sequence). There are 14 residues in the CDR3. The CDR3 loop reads CASSSQGATGEQYF. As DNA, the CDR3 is TGTGCCAGCAGTTCGCAGGGGGCAACGGGCGAGCAGTACTTC.

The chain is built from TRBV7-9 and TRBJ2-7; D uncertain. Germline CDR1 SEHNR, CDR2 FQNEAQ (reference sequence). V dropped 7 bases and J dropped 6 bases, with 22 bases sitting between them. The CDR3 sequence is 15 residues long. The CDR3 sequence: CASTTVRQPSGEQYF. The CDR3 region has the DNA TGTGCCAGCACCACGGTACGCCAACCCTCCGGCGAGCAGTACTTC.

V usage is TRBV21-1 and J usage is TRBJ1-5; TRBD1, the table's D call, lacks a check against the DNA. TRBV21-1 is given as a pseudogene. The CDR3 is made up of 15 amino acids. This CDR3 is CATWVGTQGDQPQHF. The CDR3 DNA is TGTGCCACCTGGGTCGGGACCCAGGGGGATCAGCCCCAGCATTTT.

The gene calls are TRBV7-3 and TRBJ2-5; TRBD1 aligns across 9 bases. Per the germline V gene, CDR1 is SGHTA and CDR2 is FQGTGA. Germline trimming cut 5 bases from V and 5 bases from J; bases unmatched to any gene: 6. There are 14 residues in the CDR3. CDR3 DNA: TGTGCCAGCAGCCCGACCGGACAGGGGGAGACCCAGTACTTC. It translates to CASSPTGQGETQYF.

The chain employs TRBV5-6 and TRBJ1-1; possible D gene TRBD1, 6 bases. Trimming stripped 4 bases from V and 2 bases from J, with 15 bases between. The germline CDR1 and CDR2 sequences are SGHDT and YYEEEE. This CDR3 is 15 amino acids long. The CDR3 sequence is CASSAPLGANTEAFF. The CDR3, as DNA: TGTGCCAGCAGCGCGCCTCTGGGGGCTAACACTGAAGCTTTCTTT.

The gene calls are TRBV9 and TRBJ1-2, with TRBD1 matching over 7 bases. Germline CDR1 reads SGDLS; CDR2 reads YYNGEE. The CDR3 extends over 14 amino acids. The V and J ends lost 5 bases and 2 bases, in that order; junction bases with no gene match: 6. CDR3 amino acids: CASRDQGGNYGYTF. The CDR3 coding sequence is TGTGCCAGCAGAGACCAAGGGGGCAACTATGGCTACACCTTC.

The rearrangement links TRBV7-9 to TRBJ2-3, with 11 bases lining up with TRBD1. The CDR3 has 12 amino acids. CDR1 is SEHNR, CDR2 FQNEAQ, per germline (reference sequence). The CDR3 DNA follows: TGTGCAGCCGGGACAGGGGGGGATACGCAGTATTTT. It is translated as CAAGTGGDTQYF.

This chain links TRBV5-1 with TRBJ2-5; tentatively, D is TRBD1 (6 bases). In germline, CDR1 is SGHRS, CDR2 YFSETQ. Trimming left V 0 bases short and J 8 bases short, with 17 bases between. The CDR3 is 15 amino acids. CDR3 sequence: CASSLEGQRKKTQYF. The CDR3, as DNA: TGCGCCAGCAGCTTGGAAGGACAGCGGAAAAAAACCCAGTACTTC.

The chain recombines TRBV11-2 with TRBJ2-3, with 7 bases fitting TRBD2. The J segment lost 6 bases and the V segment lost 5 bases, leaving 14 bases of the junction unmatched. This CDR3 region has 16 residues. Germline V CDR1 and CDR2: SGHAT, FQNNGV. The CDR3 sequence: CASSDRGDSLRDTQYF. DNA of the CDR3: TGTGCCAGCAGCGACCGGGGGGATTCACTCCGGGATACGCAGTATTTT.

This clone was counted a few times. The CDR3 DNA reads as TGTGCCAGCAGTGGTCTCAGGAACACTGAAGCTTTCTTT. Amino acid sequence: CASSGLRNTEAFF. The V and J genes are TRBV2 and TRBJ1-1; the D is unclear. The V and J ends lost 4 bases and 1 base respectively, with 7 bases between them. The CDR3 is 13 residues long. Germline assignment: CDR1 SNHLY and CDR2 FYNNEI.

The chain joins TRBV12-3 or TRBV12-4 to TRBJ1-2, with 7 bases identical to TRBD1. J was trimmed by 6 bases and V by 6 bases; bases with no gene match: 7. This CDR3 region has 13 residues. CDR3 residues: CASSRDSENGYTF. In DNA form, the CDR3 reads TGTGCCAGCAGCCGGGACAGCGAAAATGGCTACACCTTC.

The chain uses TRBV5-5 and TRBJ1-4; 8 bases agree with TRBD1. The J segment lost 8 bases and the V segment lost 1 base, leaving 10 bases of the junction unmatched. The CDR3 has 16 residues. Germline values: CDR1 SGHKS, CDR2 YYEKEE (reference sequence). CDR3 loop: CASSLWTGWQKEKLFF. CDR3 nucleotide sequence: TGTGCCAGCAGCTTGTGGACAGGGTGGCAAAAAGAAAAACTGTTTTTT.

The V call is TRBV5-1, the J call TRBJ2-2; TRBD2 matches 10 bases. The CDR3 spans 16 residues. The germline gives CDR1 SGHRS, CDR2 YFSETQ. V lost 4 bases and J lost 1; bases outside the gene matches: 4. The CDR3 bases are TGCGCCAGCAGCCGATCTAGCGGGGGGAACACCGGGGAGCTGTTTTTT. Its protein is CASSRSSGGNTGELFF.

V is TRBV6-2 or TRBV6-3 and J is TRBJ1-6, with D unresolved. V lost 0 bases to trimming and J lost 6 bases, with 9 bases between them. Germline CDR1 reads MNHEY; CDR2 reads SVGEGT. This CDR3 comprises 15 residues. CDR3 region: CASSYSSIFNSPLHF. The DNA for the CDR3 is TGTGCCAGCAGTTACTCGAGCATTTTTAATTCACCCCTCCACTTT.

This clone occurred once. The CDR3 coding sequence is TGTGCCACCAAGAGTGAGGGAAACACTGAAGCTTTCTTT. Residues: CATKSEGNTEAFF. V and J are TRBV2 and TRBJ1-1; D not certain. In germline, CDR1 is SNHLY, CDR2 FYNNEI. V lost 10 bases to trimming and J lost 2 bases, with 14 bases between them. The CDR3 totals 13 residues.

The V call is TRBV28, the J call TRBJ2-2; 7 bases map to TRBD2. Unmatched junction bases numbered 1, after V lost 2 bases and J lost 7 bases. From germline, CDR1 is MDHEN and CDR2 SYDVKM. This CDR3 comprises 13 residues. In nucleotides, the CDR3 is TGTGCCAGCAGTTTACCGGGGGGCGGGGAGCTGTTTTTT. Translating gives CASSLPGGGELFF.

The CDR3: CASSHSGGAHEQFF. Here the CDR3 DNA reads TGTGCCAGCAGCCATAGCGGGGGGGCGCATGAGCAGTTCTTC. V usage is TRBV6-6 and J usage is TRBJ2-1, with 11 nucleotides matching TRBD2. The junction had 6 bases not matched to a gene; V was cut back by 6 bases and J by 8 bases. Germline-derived CDR1 and CDR2 are MNHNY and SVGAGI (reference sequence). This CDR3 has 14 residues.

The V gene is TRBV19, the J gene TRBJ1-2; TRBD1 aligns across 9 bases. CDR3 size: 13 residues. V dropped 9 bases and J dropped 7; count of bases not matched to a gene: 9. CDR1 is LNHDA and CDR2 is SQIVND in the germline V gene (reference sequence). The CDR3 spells CASTWTGASGYTF. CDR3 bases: TGTGCCAGCACCTGGACAGGGGCTAGTGGCTACACCTTC.

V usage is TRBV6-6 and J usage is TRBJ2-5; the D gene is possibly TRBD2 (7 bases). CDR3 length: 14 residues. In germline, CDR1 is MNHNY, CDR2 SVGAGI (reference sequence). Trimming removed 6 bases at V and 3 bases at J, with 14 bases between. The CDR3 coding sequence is TGTGCCAGCAGCCCCGGGGGGCGGGAAGAGACCCAGTACTTC. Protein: CASSPGGREETQYF.

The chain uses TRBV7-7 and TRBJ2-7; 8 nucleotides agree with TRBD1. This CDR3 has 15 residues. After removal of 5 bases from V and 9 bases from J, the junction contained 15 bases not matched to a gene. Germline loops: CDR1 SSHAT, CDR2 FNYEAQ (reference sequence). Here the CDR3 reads CASSPGTGPSMVQYF. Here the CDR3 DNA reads TGTGCCAGCAGCCCGGGGACAGGCCCTAGTATGGTGCAGTACTTC.

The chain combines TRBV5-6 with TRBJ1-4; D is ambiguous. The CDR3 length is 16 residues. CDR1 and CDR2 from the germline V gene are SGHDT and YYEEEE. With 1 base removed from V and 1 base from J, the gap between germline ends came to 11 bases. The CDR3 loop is CASSLLAVLTNEKLFF. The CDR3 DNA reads TGTGCCAGCAGCTTGCTTGCGGTCCTAACTAATGAAAAACTGTTTTTT.

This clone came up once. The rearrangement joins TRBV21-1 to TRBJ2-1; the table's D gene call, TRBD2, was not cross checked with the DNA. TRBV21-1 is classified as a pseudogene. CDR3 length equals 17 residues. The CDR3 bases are TGTGCCAGCAGCAAAGTTGTGAAGCGGGGGGGATACAATGAGCAGTTCTTC. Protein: CASSKVVKRGGYNEQFF.